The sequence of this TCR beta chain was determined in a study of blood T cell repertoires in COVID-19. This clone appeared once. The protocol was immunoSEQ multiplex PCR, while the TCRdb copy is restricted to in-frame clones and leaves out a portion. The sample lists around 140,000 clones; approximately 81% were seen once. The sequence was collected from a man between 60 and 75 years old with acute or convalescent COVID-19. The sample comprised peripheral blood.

The CDR3 here is CASRQGKETQYF. The CDR3 DNA sequence: TGTGCCAGTAGACAGGGAAAAGAGACCCAGTACTTC. V is TRBV19 and J is TRBJ2-5; possible D gene TRBD1, 6 bases. Germline V gene data show CDR1 as LNHDA and CDR2 as SQIVND (reference sequence). Trimming stripped 6 bases from V and 3 bases from J, with 8 bases between. The CDR3 consists of 12 residues.